A selection of T cell receptor beta chains follows, all from one sample in a study of blood T cell repertoires in COVID-19. Sequencing used immunoSEQ multiplex PCR; TCRdb keeps in-frame clones, though not all of them. The sample records some 100,000 clones, approximately 90% being singletons. Sequencing used peripheral blood. The receptors were sampled from a man aged 45 to 65 with acute or convalescent COVID-19. CDR3s include the opening cysteine and the closing phenylalanine or tryptophan. Fields, in order: J gene, V gene, CDR3 length, CDR3 protein.

j_call: TRBJ2-7
v_call: TRBV11-3
cdr3_length: 17
cdr3_aa: CASSLGVLGTSSYEQYF

j_call: TRBJ2-1
v_call: TRBV5-1
cdr3_length: 12
cdr3_aa: CASSLDLNEQFF

j_call: TRBJ2-1
v_call: TRBV24-1
cdr3_length: 17
cdr3_aa: CATSVGLAGGGGNEQFF

j_call: TRBJ1-2
v_call: TRBV7-9
cdr3_length: 13
cdr3_aa: CASSLGTTGGYTF

j_call: TRBJ2-3
v_call: TRBV5-6
cdr3_length: 16
cdr3_aa: CASSLLKGHSTDTQYF

j_call: TRBJ1-5
v_call: TRBV5-5
cdr3_length: 14
cdr3_aa: CASSLVFPNQPQHF

j_call: TRBJ2-1
v_call: TRBV21-1
cdr3_length: 14
cdr3_aa: CASSKAALANEQFF

j_call: TRBJ1-2
v_call: TRBV27
cdr3_length: 13
cdr3_aa: CASSFRGLYGYTF

j_call: TRBJ1-2
v_call: TRBV7-9
cdr3_length: 13
cdr3_aa: CASSRDRIYGYTF

j_call: TRBJ2-7
v_call: TRBV27
cdr3_length: 11
cdr3_aa: CASSSRGEQYF

j_call: TRBJ2-2
v_call: TRBV6-4
cdr3_length: 15
cdr3_aa: CASSDSLTGSGKLFF

j_call: TRBJ1-3
v_call: TRBV10-3
cdr3_length: 16
cdr3_aa: CAISEARGNAGNTIYF

j_call: TRBJ1-1
v_call: TRBV5-4
cdr3_length: 17
cdr3_aa: CASSRPRGAKGNTEAFF

j_call: TRBJ2-5
v_call: TRBV14
cdr3_length: 12
cdr3_aa: CASSGLVGTQYF

j_call: TRBJ2-3
v_call: TRBV4-3
cdr3_length: 16
cdr3_aa: CASSQDGTSGRDTQYF

j_call: TRBJ1-2
v_call: TRBV27
cdr3_length: 11
cdr3_aa: CASGQDYGYTF

j_call: TRBJ1-1
v_call: TRBV27
cdr3_length: 15
cdr3_aa: CASSGMGTPRTEAFF

j_call: TRBJ2-2
v_call: TRBV14
cdr3_length: 14
cdr3_aa: CASSQAINPGELFF

j_call: TRBJ2-3
v_call: TRBV2
cdr3_length: 14
cdr3_aa: CASSTRTGTDTQYF

j_call: TRBJ2-3
v_call: TRBV7-2
cdr3_length: 14
cdr3_aa: CASSLRTSLDTQYF

j_call: TRBJ1-5
v_call: TRBV6-5
cdr3_length: 15
cdr3_aa: CASTVKTGSNQPQHF

j_call: TRBJ2-5
v_call: TRBV3-1/TRBV3-2
cdr3_length: 14
cdr3_aa: CASSRDRGRETQYF

j_call: TRBJ1-1
v_call: TRBV7-9
cdr3_length: 15
cdr3_aa: CASSLERTGRTEAFF

j_call: TRBJ2-1
v_call: TRBV18
cdr3_length: 17
cdr3_aa: CASSPPRGGPSYNEQFF

j_call: TRBJ2-3
v_call: TRBV3-1/TRBV3-2
cdr3_length: 16
cdr3_aa: CASSQDSVLGTDTQYF

j_call: TRBJ2-7
v_call: TRBV5-1
cdr3_length: 18
cdr3_aa: CASGWKPTGTVTSTEQYF

j_call: TRBJ2-1
v_call: TRBV11-2
cdr3_length: 13
cdr3_aa: CASRGIGRSEQFF

j_call: TRBJ2-7
v_call: TRBV5-4
cdr3_length: 15
cdr3_aa: CASSHRQGDPYEQYF

j_call: TRBJ1-5
v_call: TRBV15
cdr3_length: 16
cdr3_aa: CATSSDLTGGHQPQHF

j_call: TRBJ2-7
v_call: TRBV29-1
cdr3_length: 11
cdr3_aa: CSSWDSYEQYF

j_call: TRBJ1-3
v_call: TRBV4-1
cdr3_length: 17
cdr3_aa: CASSQGPGVAYGNTIYF

j_call: TRBJ2-1
v_call: TRBV5-4
cdr3_length: 15
cdr3_aa: CASNLLGLTFDEQFF

j_call: TRBJ1-4
v_call: TRBV11-2
cdr3_length: 13
cdr3_aa: CASRRGLNEKLFF

j_call: TRBJ1-4
v_call: TRBV5-1
cdr3_length: 16
cdr3_aa: CASSFQGLGSNEKLFF

j_call: TRBJ2-7
v_call: TRBV18
cdr3_length: 13
cdr3_aa: CASSSRGEYEQYF

j_call: TRBJ2-1
v_call: TRBV5-4
cdr3_length: 15
cdr3_aa: CASSLGTSGGDEQFF

j_call: TRBJ2-1
v_call: TRBV21-1
cdr3_length: 13
cdr3_aa: CARKKGRDNEQFF

j_call: TRBJ2-7
v_call: TRBV11-3
cdr3_length: 15
cdr3_aa: CASSLVPREGHEQYF

j_call: TRBJ1-2
v_call: TRBV19
cdr3_length: 16
cdr3_aa: CASSVPGQGTDYGYTF

j_call: TRBJ2-7
v_call: TRBV11-2
cdr3_length: 15
cdr3_aa: CASSYGQGRLHEQYF

j_call: TRBJ1-5
v_call: TRBV6-5
cdr3_length: 13
cdr3_aa: CASMARGIQPQHF

j_call: TRBJ1-3
v_call: TRBV11-2
cdr3_length: 15
cdr3_aa: CASQNDRGHGNTIYF

j_call: TRBJ2-3
v_call: TRBV12-5
cdr3_length: 14
cdr3_aa: CASGGDREADTQYF

j_call: TRBJ2-1
v_call: TRBV13
cdr3_length: 14
cdr3_aa: CASSFLGLDNEQFF

j_call: TRBJ2-4
v_call: TRBV19
cdr3_length: 16
cdr3_aa: CASSIPRDTAKNIQYF

j_call: TRBJ2-7
v_call: TRBV29-1
cdr3_length: 13
cdr3_aa: CSVRTTHSYEQYF

j_call: TRBJ1-2
v_call: TRBV10-2
cdr3_length: 14
cdr3_aa: CASYGGKANYGYTF

j_call: TRBJ1-6
v_call: TRBV11-2
cdr3_length: 13
cdr3_aa: CASSRQPNSPLHF

j_call: TRBJ2-7
v_call: TRBV24-1
cdr3_length: 14
cdr3_aa: CATSDRTGGYEQYF

j_call: TRBJ1-5
v_call: TRBV6-5
cdr3_length: 15
cdr3_aa: CASSTGQGGNQPQHF

j_call: TRBJ1-1
v_call: TRBV27
cdr3_length: 12
cdr3_aa: CASIRWGQRAFF

j_call: TRBJ2-1
v_call: TRBV7-2
cdr3_length: 12
cdr3_aa: CASSLGPDEQFF

j_call: TRBJ1-5
v_call: TRBV28
cdr3_length: 15
cdr3_aa: CASSPQTGVGQPQHF